These 9 T cell receptor beta chains share one sample of origin, sequenced in a study of cytomegalovirus exposure and HLA in healthy donors. PCR used 60 Vbeta primers and 13 Jbeta primers. Using immunoSEQ multiplex PCR, the repertoire was profiled, and TCRdb retains in-frame clones only, with some absent. The sample carries some 130,000 clones, roughly 79% recorded once. Source material: PBMCs. The source of these receptors is a man aged 25-45 years in good health and CMV-seronegative.

The genes are TRBV28 and TRBJ1-1; TRBD1 aligns across 7 bases. Germline CDR1 MDHEN, CDR2 SYDVKM. The CDR3 loop spans 14 amino acids. V was pared by 2 bases and J by 2 bases, with 2 bases of the junction left unmatched. The CDR3 DNA sequence: TGTGCCAGCAGTTTAGGGACAGTTAACACTGAAGCTTTCTTT. Encoded protein: CASSLGTVNTEAFF.

The chain carries TRBV9 and TRBJ1-3, with unresolved D. The CDR3 runs to 15 residues. Trimming stripped 3 bases from V and 4 bases from J, with 14 bases between. Looked up from germline, CDR1 is SGDLS and CDR2 is YYNGEE. CDR3 nucleotides: TGTGCCAGCAGCGGGTTTAGTCCCGTAGGAAACACCATATATTTT. Its translation is CASSGFSPVGNTIYF.

The chain couples TRBV7-2 to TRBJ2-7, with 8 bases fitting TRBD2. CDR3 size: 17 residues. Germline V gene lookup returns CDR1 SGHTA and CDR2 FQGNSA. V dropped 4 bases and J dropped 2; count of bases not matched to a gene: 13. The CDR3, as DNA: TGTGCCAGCAGCTCCCCGGGTAGCGGGGACCTAACCTACGAGCAGTACTTC. It translates to CASSSPGSGDLTYEQYF.

This clone was found once. V gene TRBV27 combines with J gene TRBJ2-3; possibly TRBD1 for D (5 bases). The CDR3 extends over 16 amino acids. V was pared by 6 bases and J by 0 bases, with 16 bases between. Germline V gives CDR1 MNHEY, CDR2 SMNVEV (reference sequence). CDR3 DNA sequence: TGTGCCAGCAGCATTTTACTGCCAGGGAGCACAGATACGCAGTATTTT. This gives the protein CASSILLPGSTDTQYF.

This chain uses TRBV5-1 with TRBJ1-1; D remains ambiguous. Germline V lookup: CDR1 SGHRS, CDR2 YFSETQ. V was clipped by 1 base and J by 2 bases, with 6 bases between them. This CDR3 region has 13 residues. The CDR3 coding sequence is TGCGCCAGCAGCTTGACAGTTAACACTGAAGCTTTCTTT. This translates into CASSLTVNTEAFF.

J is TRBJ2-7 and V is TRBV5-1, with TRBD2 matching 10 bases. The CDR3 contains 16 residues. The trim removed 4 bases at V and 0 bases at J, leaving 7 bases unmatched. Germline V lookup: CDR1 SGHRS, CDR2 YFSETQ. CDR3 amino acids: CASSIPSGGSSYEQYF. CDR3 in DNA: TGCGCCAGCAGCATACCTAGCGGGGGAAGCTCCTACGAGCAGTACTTC.

As to this clone: The same CDR3 also results from other DNA sequences found in this sample. CDR3: CASSPGRNTEAFF. The CDR3 DNA sequence: TGTGCCAGCTCACCCGGGAGGAACACTGAAGCTTTCTTT. The V gene is TRBV18, the J gene TRBJ1-1; D ambiguous. Trimming pared 3 bases from V and 1 base from J, leaving 6 bases between. The CDR3 extends over 13 amino acids. Per germline, CDR1 KGHSH and CDR2 LQKENI.

The chain links TRBV18 to TRBJ1-2; possibly TRBD1 for D (6 bases). The CDR3 is 13 amino acids. V lost 3 bases and J lost 3, with 8 bases in between. Germline V gene data show CDR1 as KGHSH and CDR2 as LQKENI. The chain's CDR3 is CASSPRQDYGYTF. DNA for the CDR3: TGTGCCAGCTCACCTCGACAGGACTATGGCTACACCTTC.

The chain combines TRBV2 with TRBJ2-7, with D tentatively TRBD1 (6 bases). The CDR3 totals 13 residues. V lost 3 bases and J 9 bases, leaving 15 bases between the germline ends. Germline loops: CDR1 SNHLY, CDR2 FYNNEI. The CDR3: CASSDGQPFPQYF. The CDR3 DNA reads as TGTGCCAGCAGTGATGGACAGCCTTTTCCGCAGTACTTC.